These T cell receptor beta chains were read from a single sample in a study of blood T cell repertoires in COVID-19. Libraries were prepared by immunoSEQ multiplex PCR; TCRdb keeps only in-frame clonotypes and omits some of them. The sample contains some 100,000 clones, about nine tenths of which appear only once. The sample taken for sequencing was peripheral blood. These receptors came from a man aged 50-59 years with acute or convalescent COVID-19. The conserved cysteine and the conserved F or W are not part of the CDR3 here.

J	V	CDR3
TRBJ1-2	TRBV30	AWGDRDYGYT
TRBJ1-1	TRBV5-1	ASSGGDRVENTEAF
TRBJ1-5	TRBV24-1	ATSDLIDRGSNQPQH
TRBJ2-1	TRBV2	ASKETSARVQF
TRBJ1-6	TRBV5-1	ASSRTGQGEESPLH
TRBJ2-1	TRBV2	ASSQAGQNNEQF
TRBJ2-7	TRBV7-9	ASSPGTGGLEQY
TRBJ1-2	TRBV5-6	ASSLAQGARGYT
TRBJ1-5	TRBV6-2/TRBV6-3	ASSEGQVGQPQH
TRBJ2-5	TRBV7-9	ASSYRSGTQEETQY
TRBJ2-2	TRBV6-4	ASSGGATRHTGELF
TRBJ2-7	TRBV24-1	ATSEGDHSGPSYEQY
TRBJ1-6	TRBV28	ASSPAAGGTNSPLH
TRBJ2-2	TRBV11-3	ASSRRDRGQNTGELF
TRBJ2-1	TRBV24-1	ATSDGTSGGYNEQF
TRBJ1-1	TRBV19	ASSPRDRGLGTEAF
TRBJ2-7	TRBV19	ASSLPGQGSSYEQY
TRBJ2-3	TRBV27	ASSLSPLGTDTQY
TRBJ1-2	TRBV10-3	AIRTGKDGYT
TRBJ2-6	TRBV3-1/TRBV3-2	ASSQPGTGDSGANVLT
TRBJ2-7	TRBV7-8	ASTLVGLAGGFYEQY
TRBJ1-1	TRBV9	ASSANQGAGRMNTEAF
TRBJ2-7	TRBV18	ASSTDIYEQY
TRBJ1-4	TRBV11-3	ASSQTGGNEKLF
TRBJ1-2	TRBV7-8	ASSLVLQANYGYT
TRBJ2-1	TRBV7-2	ASSLGSSGRSWRGDEQF
TRBJ2-7	TRBV18	ASSPPSTGVVYEQY
TRBJ2-2	TRBV19	ARGTGGPTGELF
TRBJ1-1	TRBV5-1	ASSLEGQGRSEAF
TRBJ2-1	TRBV6-1	ASSEYSQRTYNEQF
TRBJ1-1	TRBV5-1	ASSSIYRGGTEAF
TRBJ1-3	TRBV5-1	ASSTKDRNTIY
TRBJ2-1	TRBV5-1	ASSQTSRWIEQF
TRBJ2-3	TRBV5-6	ASSLGVSGRPDTQY
TRBJ2-1	TRBV20-1	SASVDYEQF
TRBJ1-1	TRBV24-1	ATPDWEGKNTEAF
TRBJ2-1	TRBV30	AGSGANNEQF
TRBJ2-3	TRBV7-2	ASSLDGSSTDTQY
TRBJ1-5	TRBV24-1	ATSDWGGVNQPQH
TRBJ2-1	TRBV27	ASSISSGRAMVNEQF
TRBJ2-1	TRBV19	ASSKAGGVGRPEQF
TRBJ2-7	TRBV4-1	ASSQESASSYEQY
TRBJ2-1	TRBV15	ATSREYRGDEQF
TRBJ2-7	TRBV6-5	ASNRLAEYEQY
TRBJ1-4	TRBV27	ASRDRVTNEKLF
TRBJ2-3	TRBV3-1/TRBV3-2	ASSPGVGLAGSESERDTQY
TRBJ2-3	TRBV15	ATNRGGRGRGTDTQY
TRBJ2-1	TRBV24-1	ATSDGAGVLNEQF
TRBJ2-7	TRBV6-5	ASRPGQGFWEQY
TRBJ1-1	TRBV27	ASSPLDTVNTEAF
TRBJ2-7	TRBV14	ASSLRDSPYEQY
TRBJ1-2	TRBV15	ATSRDRGYGYT
TRBJ2-7	TRBV19	ASSLDRFSSYEQY
TRBJ1-5	TRBV6-5	ASSPPNQPQH
TRBJ2-7	TRBV3-1/TRBV3-2	ASSPRTGGSYEQY
TRBJ1-6	TRBV11-1	ASSPGQGGNSPLH
TRBJ2-3	TRBV11-3	ASSSGLATDTQY
TRBJ1-2	TRBV5-1	ASSLERGIGGYT
TRBJ2-3	TRBV6-6	ASSQRDRGDTQY